This TCR beta chain was recorded in a study of Graves' ophthalmopathy and Graves' hyperthyroidism. Unmatched junction bases numbered 7, after V lost 5 bases and J lost 6 bases. The CDR3 covers 13 residues. Germline CDR1 SGHNT, CDR2 YENEEA. Those donors who had ophthalmopathy presented with moderate-to-severe activity, a CAS of ≥3, a NOSPECS of ≥4 and a duration under 3 months. Patients were excluded if they had other autoimmune diseases or uncontrolled infections, and likewise if pregnancy or lactation applied. Clinicians diagnosed using symptoms, serum thyroxine, TRAb, thyroid ultrasound and orbital computed tomography. This clonotype has ten or more counts. Amplification of the TCR beta CDR3 regions used RNA transcripts (as template). First-round RT-PCR used HTBI primers; second-round multiplex PCR followed. TCRdb independently ran MiXCR on the multiplex PCR reads; one entry per CDR3 protein. The repertoire holds 150,000 to 200,000 distinct CDR3 sequences, with just under 40% as singletons.

This TCR derives from a man aged 25-45 years with Graves' ophthalmopathy. This rearrangement joins TRBV11-3 to TRBJ2-7, with 7 bases aligning to TRBD1. The sequencing sample was made of peripheral blood. The DNA of the CDR3 is TGTGCCAGCAGCCCCACGACAGGGTCCGAGCAGTACTTC. This gives the protein CASSPTTGSEQYF.